This entry lists 24 T cell receptor beta chains sequenced from one sample in a study of cytotoxic CD8 clonotypes in ibrutinib-treated CLL. Clones were sequenced by immunoSEQ multiplex PCR, and TCRdb holds only the in-frame ones, with some missing. The sample shows 330,000 or so clones, 67% of them seen only once. This specimen was PBMCs, taken after 36 months of ibrutinib treatment. The receptors originated from a human donor with chronic lymphocytic leukemia.

CDR3 protein: CASSRRPATNEKLFF. CDR3 coding DNA: TGTGCCAGCAGCCGCCGCCCGGCAACTAATGAAAAACTGTTTTTT. The chain couples TRBV7-2 to TRBJ1-4; D uncertain. The CDR3 totals 15 residues. Germline V gene sequence: CDR1 SGHTA, CDR2 FQGNSA. V lost 5 bases, J lost 0 bases, and 10 bases lay in between.

This clone came up once. V gene TRBV7-6 combines with J gene TRBJ2-7; 9 bases line up with TRBD2. The ends lost 1 base at V and 2 bases at J; junction bases unmatched: 9. The CDR3 has 17 amino acids. Per germline, CDR1 SGHVS and CDR2 FNYEAQ. The CDR3 DNA follows: TGTGCCAGCAGCTTAGTCCCTGGTAGCGGGAGTACCTACGAGCAGTACTTC. Translating it yields CASSLVPGSGSTYEQYF.

The V gene is TRBV6-6, the J gene TRBJ1-2; the match to TRBD1 covers 7 bases. The length of the CDR3 is 16 residues. CDR1 and CDR2 from the germline V gene are MNHNY and SVGAGI (reference sequence). V shed 0 bases, J shed 3 bases, and the junction held 7 bases outside the gene matches. CDR3 in amino acids: CASSYSPGQRHYGYTF. As DNA, the CDR3 is TGTGCCAGCAGTTACTCACCGGGACAGAGGCACTATGGCTACACCTTC.

This clone was counted once. The chain uses TRBV6-1 and TRBJ1-4, with TRBD1 identical over 8 bases. The V and J ends lost 9 bases and 14 bases, in that order; junction bases with no gene match: 8. CDR1 is MNHNS and CDR2 is SASEGT in the germline V gene. CDR3 length: 11 residues. The chain's CDR3 is CASGQGALLFF. The CDR3 DNA reads as TGTGCCAGTGGGCAGGGGGCTCTGCTGTTTTTT.

In nucleotides, the CDR3 is TGCGCCAGCAGCCTAAAAGGTGGGGGAGTCTATGGCTACACCTTC. Protein sequence: CASSLKGGGVYGYTF. The V call is TRBV4-1, the J call TRBJ1-2, with D maybe TRBD1 (5 bases). This CDR3 has 15 amino acids. V shed 4 bases and J shed 4 bases, with 16 bases lying between them. CDR1 is MGHRA and CDR2 is YSYEKL in the germline V gene.

The chain links TRBV27 to TRBJ2-3, with TRBD2 matching over 12 bases. V lost 5 bases to trimming and J lost 2 bases; unmatched junction nucleotides: 5. The CDR3 consists of 16 residues. Germline loops: CDR1 MNHEY, CDR2 SMNVEV (reference sequence). The CDR3 nucleotides are TGTGCCAGCAGTCCTCTAGCGGGAGGGCTCACAGATACGCAGTATTTT. Its protein product is CASSPLAGGLTDTQYF.

V and J are TRBV9 and TRBJ2-7, with D uncertain. The CDR3 has 14 residues. Trimming removed 1 base at V and 3 bases at J, with 11 bases between. Germline lookup yields CDR1 SGDLS and CDR2 YYNGEE. The chain's CDR3 is CASSVLGPIYEQYF. CDR3 in DNA: TGTGCCAGCAGCGTATTGGGCCCTATCTACGAGCAGTACTTC.

The chain links TRBV7-6 to TRBJ2-1; 10 nucleotides match TRBD1. This CDR3 spans 15 amino acids. V gave up 5 bases and J gave up 4 bases; unmatched junction bases: 5. Germline V gene data show CDR1 as SGHVS and CDR2 as FNYEAQ. CDR3 bases: TGTGCCAGCAGCCCCGGGACAGGGGTATACAATGAGCAGTTCTTC. This translates into CASSPGTGVYNEQFF.

This clone was seen only once. CDR3 sequence: CASSLVSAAYEQYF. The CDR3 nucleotides are TGCGCCAGCAGCTTGGTCTCGGCCGCCTACGAGCAGTACTTC. The rearrangement joins TRBV5-1 to TRBJ2-7; D gene ambiguous. CDR3 length: 14 residues. V was cut by 0 bases and J by 2 bases, with 9 bases left in between. Germline CDR1 is SGHRS and CDR2 is YFSETQ. Variable domain in full (rest from reference TRBV5-1 and TRBJ2-7): KAGVTQTPRYLIKTRGQQVTLSCSPISGHRSVSWYQQTPGQGLQFLFEYFSETQRNKGNFPGRFSGRQFSNSRSEMNVSTLELGDSALYLCASSLVSAAYEQYFGPGTRLTVT.

This chain connects TRBV25-1 to TRBJ2-1; 14 nucleotides agree with TRBD2. The germline gives CDR1 MGHDK, CDR2 SYGVNS. CDR3 size: 15 residues. The ends lost 6 bases at V and 7 bases at J; junction bases unmatched: 5. CDR3 DNA: TGTGCCAGCAGACGGACTAGCGGGGGGACGAATGAGCAGTTCTTC. Its protein product is CASRRTSGGTNEQFF. Full variable domain (missing parts from reference TRBV25-1 and TRBJ2-1): EADIYQTPRYLVIGTGKKITLECSQTMGHDKMYWYQQDPGMELHLIHYSYGVNSTEKGDLSSESTVSRIRTEHFPLTLESARPSHTSQYLCASRRTSGGTNEQFFGPGTRLTVL.

This clone has more than one count but fewer than ten. The chain recombines TRBV5-1 with TRBJ2-1; 10 nucleotides match TRBD2. V gave up 1 base and J gave up 5 bases; unmatched junction bases: 3. The CDR3 runs 15 residues. The V gene's germline CDR1 is SGHRS and CDR2 YFSETQ. The CDR3 region is CASSLRTSGDNEQFF. CDR3 sequence (DNA): TGCGCCAGCAGCTTGAGGACTAGCGGAGACAATGAGCAGTTCTTC.

The rearrangement joins TRBV5-1 to TRBJ2-5; 7 positions match TRBD2. Germline trimming cut 0 bases from V and 5 bases from J; bases unmatched to any gene: 10. The CDR3 is 16 residues long. Germline values: CDR1 SGHRS, CDR2 YFSETQ. The DNA of the CDR3 is TGCGCCAGCAGCTTGGTTCCAGCGGGGTATCGCGAGACCCAGTACTTC. It translates to CASSLVPAGYRETQYF.

This clone appeared once. This chain joins TRBV19 and TRBJ2-7, with TRBD1 matching over 10 bases. V dropped 5 bases and J dropped 6; count of bases not matched to a gene: 4. CDR1 is LNHDA, CDR2 SQIVND, per germline (reference sequence). The CDR3 is 13 residues long. The CDR3 here is CASSPDRGSEQYF. As DNA, the CDR3 is TGTGCCAGTAGTCCGGACAGGGGGTCCGAGCAGTACTTC.

The chain employs TRBV9 and TRBJ2-1, with 9 nucleotides matching TRBD2. Germline assignment: CDR1 SGDLS and CDR2 YYNGEE. The CDR3 has 16 amino acids. Trimming at V came to 3 bases and at J to 0 bases, leaving 4 bases not matched to a gene. CDR3 sequence: CASSARLADSYNEQFF. The DNA for the CDR3 is TGTGCCAGCAGCGCCAGACTAGCGGACTCCTACAATGAGCAGTTCTTC.

The rearrangement joins TRBV18 to TRBJ1-2; 8 bases map to TRBD1. The V segment lost 2 bases and the J segment 3 bases; nucleotides outside the gene matches: 5. The length of the CDR3 is 15 residues. The germline V gene has CDR1 KGHSH and CDR2 LQKENI. The CDR3, as DNA: TGTGCCAGCTCACCAACACAGGGGGAGGACTATGGCTACACCTTC. Amino acids: CASSPTQGEDYGYTF.

The rearrangement links TRBV5-6 to TRBJ2-7; a weak D match, TRBD1 (6 bases). This CDR3 comprises 15 residues. CDR1 is SGHDT, CDR2 YYEEEE, per germline. Trimming stripped 4 bases from V and 1 base from J, with 15 bases between. CDR3 in DNA: TGTGCCAGCAGCATCAGGGGATTTAAGTCCTACGAGCAGTACTTC. This translates into CASSIRGFKSYEQYF.

A word on this clone: Other nucleotide sequences in the sample specify the same CDR3. The chain recombines TRBV18 with TRBJ2-7; TRBD1 agrees at 9 bases. J lost 5 bases, V lost 3 bases, and 2 bases had no gene match. CDR3 length: 13 residues. Germline CDR1 reads KGHSH; CDR2 reads LQKENI. The CDR3 reads CASSPGQGDEQYF. The CDR3 nucleotides read TGTGCCAGCTCACCGGGACAGGGTGACGAGCAGTACTTC.

This rearrangement joins TRBV19 to TRBJ2-7, with D maybe TRBD1 (6 bases). The germline V gene encodes CDR1 LNHDA and CDR2 SQIVND (reference sequence). This CDR3 comprises 16 residues. The germline V and J ends were trimmed by 3 bases and 7 bases, with 22 bases remaining between them. The CDR3 loop reads CASSMKARGATMEQYF. DNA for the CDR3: TGTGCCAGTAGTATGAAGGCCAGGGGAGCAACTATGGAGCAGTACTTC.

This clone was observed a single time. The V call is TRBV20-1, the J call TRBJ2-5; possibly TRBD2 for D (6 bases). The V end lost 5 bases, the J end lost 5 bases, and 9 bases lay between the germline ends. This CDR3 has 11 residues. CDR1 is DFQATT and CDR2 is SNEGSKA in the germline V gene (reference sequence). The CDR3 loop reads CSAPAGETQYF. The CDR3 coding sequence is TGCAGTGCTCCGGCGGGGGAGACCCAGTACTTC.

The J gene is TRBJ2-7, the V gene TRBV5-1; 7 positions agree with TRBD2. V was clipped by 1 base and J by 0 bases; unmatched bases: 7. The CDR3 consists of 16 residues. Germline V CDR1 and CDR2: SGHRS, YFSETQ. The CDR3 region has the DNA TGCGCCAGCAGCTTGCCGACTAGCAGAAACTCCTACGAGCAGTACTTC. Its protein product is CASSLPTSRNSYEQYF.

The genes are TRBV29-1 and TRBJ2-7, with 10 positions matching TRBD2. Germline V CDR1 and CDR2: SQVTM, ANQGSEA. The CDR3 loop spans 20 amino acids. V was clipped by 4 bases and J by 1 base; unmatched bases: 22. In DNA, the CDR3 is TGCAGCGTTGTGATGGGACTCAGGCGGAGTAGCGGGGGGTCATCCTACGAGCAGTACTTC. Translation: CSVVMGLRRSSGGSSYEQYF.

This clone showed up just a few times. The chain carries TRBV5-6 and TRBJ2-7; TRBD1 aligns across 7 bases. Germline CDR1 is SGHDT and CDR2 is YYEEEE. The ends lost 1 base at V and 2 bases at J; junction bases unmatched: 3. The CDR3 consists of 14 residues. CDR3 protein: CASSLRQGAYEQYF. The CDR3 DNA sequence: TGTGCCAGCAGCTTGCGTCAGGGGGCCTACGAGCAGTACTTC.

The chain recombines TRBV7-6 with TRBJ2-7, with 8 positions matching TRBD1. V lost 5 bases to trimming and J lost 7 bases; unmatched junction nucleotides: 10. Germline-derived CDR1 and CDR2 are SGHVS and FNYEAQ. This CDR3 is built from 14 residues. The CDR3, as DNA: TGTGCCAGCAGCGAAGAGACAGGGGCGGGGGAGCAGTACTTC. This codes for CASSEETGAGEQYF.

This clone has a handful of counts. Compared with germline, one end of the junction differs, possibly owing to a read error. The rearrangement links TRBV5-6 to TRBJ1-3; a weak D match, TRBD1 (5 bases). This CDR3 contains 12 residues. The V gene's germline CDR1 is SGHDT and CDR2 YYEEEE. Written as DNA, the CDR3 is TGTGCCAGCAGCTTGGGTCGGGACGCCCAAACGTTT. Residues: CASSLGRDAQTF.